The present T cell receptor beta chain was sequenced within a study of identical twins. J was trimmed by 0 bases and V by 4 bases; bases with no gene match: 13. The CDR3 extends over 18 amino acids. Germline CDR1 SGHVS, CDR2 FQNEAQ. Study conclusions and caveats: Cord blood beta clonotypes present at high abundance carried fewer insertions; no such pattern appeared in memory repertoires.

Template switching supplied a universal primer site; unique molecular identifiers were carried on the cDNA. TCRdb ran MiXCR on the 5' RACE reads and lists one entry per CDR3 protein. The sample shows 540,000 or so distinct CDR3 sequences, around 22% of them seen only once. As regards this clonotype: Antigen unknown.

This sample also belongs to another study, concerning yellow fever vaccine responses in identical twins. That report notes: Reportedly, the T cell response mounted by twins to vaccine seemed partly convergent, partly personalized.

This chain links TRBV7-8 with TRBJ2-3; 7 positions agree with TRBD2. The clonotype was recovered from a young woman in good health. The specimen was CD4+ T cells sorted from blood. The CDR3 is CASSWKLVAGSSTDTQYF. The CDR3 DNA is TGTGCCAGCAGCTGGAAACTCGTAGCGGGTTCTAGCACAGATACGCAGTATTTT.